The rows below give T cell receptor beta chains drawn from one sample of a study of shared clonotypes between healthy human individuals. Clones were sequenced by immunoSEQ multiplex PCR, and TCRdb holds only the in-frame ones, with some missing. Altogether a few hundred thousand clones are present, around 97% being singletons, with the ten largest covering about 0.06%. Sequences were obtained from naive CD4+ T cells sorted from blood. Source of these receptors: a woman in her twenties or thirties in good health. Each CDR3 is given with its conserved first and last residue. The D gene is left open where the match is weak. The listing skips clone size in some rows; elsewhere it reads once, few, many or a size class.

v_gene: TRBV7-2
abundance: NA
j_gene: TRBJ1-2
d_gene: NA
CDR3nt: TGTGCCAGCAGCTTAGGTCACCCGGCGCGAAGTAACTATGGCTACACCTTC
CDR3aa: CASSLGHPARSNYGYTF

v_gene: TRBV15
abundance: NA
j_gene: TRBJ1-5
d_gene: NA
CDR3nt: TGTGCCACCAGCAGAGGGACTGAGGGTCATCAGCCCCAGCATTTT
CDR3aa: CATSRGTEGHQPQHF

v_gene: TRBV28
abundance: NA
j_gene: TRBJ2-1
d_gene: NA
CDR3nt: TGTGCCAGCAGGGGGGTTGATGAGCAGTTCTTC
CDR3aa: CASRGVDEQFF

v_gene: TRBV7-8
abundance: NA
j_gene: TRBJ1-4
d_gene: TRBD1
CDR3nt: TGTGCCAGCAGCTTAGCCATTCAGGGGGCAAGGGAAAAACTGTTTTTT
CDR3aa: CASSLAIQGAREKLFF

v_gene: TRBV19
abundance: NA
j_gene: TRBJ2-7
d_gene: TRBD2
CDR3nt: TGTGCCAGTAGTCCCCTGACTAGCGGGAGCTCCTACGAGCAGTACTTC
CDR3aa: CASSPLTSGSSYEQYF

v_gene: TRBV11-2
abundance: NA
j_gene: TRBJ2-5
d_gene: TRBD2
CDR3nt: TGTGCCAGCAGTAGGGAGGGAGAGACCCAGTACTTC
CDR3aa: CASSREGETQYF

v_gene: TRBV2
abundance: NA
j_gene: TRBJ2-3
d_gene: NA
CDR3nt: TGTGCCTGTGCCACGGTAGCGGGCACAGATACGCAGTATTTT
CDR3aa: CACATVAGTDTQYF

v_gene: TRBV6-5
abundance: NA
j_gene: TRBJ1-4
d_gene: NA
CDR3nt: TGTGCCAGCAGTTACTCGAGGACAGAAGAAAAACTGTTTTTT
CDR3aa: CASSYSRTEEKLFF

v_gene: TRBV7-3
abundance: NA
j_gene: TRBJ2-4
d_gene: NA
CDR3nt: TGTGCCAGCAGCGGTGCCCCGGGGGTTCAGTACTTC
CDR3aa: CASSGAPGVQYF

v_gene: TRBV11-3
abundance: NA
j_gene: TRBJ2-1
d_gene: NA
CDR3nt: TGTGCCAGCAGCCCAGGCGGGAAGGGATACAATGAGCAGTTCTTC
CDR3aa: CASSPGGKGYNEQFF

v_gene: TRBV6-6
abundance: NA
j_gene: TRBJ1-4
d_gene: NA
CDR3nt: TGTGCCAGCAGTTACCCCGTGCGGGGCAAGAATGAAAAACTGTTTTTT
CDR3aa: CASSYPVRGKNEKLFF

v_gene: TRBV5-1
abundance: NA
j_gene: TRBJ1-1
d_gene: TRBD1
CDR3nt: TGCGCCAGCAGCCCGGACAGGGGAGGTGAAGCTTTCTTT
CDR3aa: CASSPDRGGEAFF

v_gene: TRBV4-1
abundance: few
j_gene: TRBJ1-2
d_gene: NA
CDR3nt: TGCGCCAGCAGCCAAGTCCCAGCCCGAAGGGACTATGGCTACACCTTC
CDR3aa: CASSQVPARRDYGYTF

v_gene: TRBV9
abundance: NA
j_gene: TRBJ2-3
d_gene: TRBD2
CDR3nt: TGTGCCAGCAGCGTAGGGGTTAGCGGGACCTATACGCAGTATTTT
CDR3aa: CASSVGVSGTYTQYF

v_gene: TRBV7-9
abundance: NA
j_gene: TRBJ2-2
d_gene: NA
CDR3nt: TGTGCCAGCAGCCTTGACACGAACACCGGGGAGCTGTTTTTT
CDR3aa: CASSLDTNTGELFF

v_gene: TRBV2
abundance: NA
j_gene: TRBJ1-1
d_gene: NA
CDR3nt: TGTGCCAGCAGTGAAAGTTGGCGCCGGACTGAAGCTTTCTTT
CDR3aa: CASSESWRRTEAFF

v_gene: TRBV6-1
abundance: NA
j_gene: TRBJ2-7
d_gene: TRBD1
CDR3nt: TGTGCCAGCAGTGACCCCGGGACAGGGGGACACGAGCAGTACTTC
CDR3aa: CASSDPGTGGHEQYF

v_gene: TRBV7-8
abundance: NA
j_gene: TRBJ2-6
d_gene: NA
CDR3nt: TGTGCCAGCAGCTTATTCAGGTTAGGCCCGGGGGCCAACGTCCTGACTTTC
CDR3aa: CASSLFRLGPGANVLTF

v_gene: TRBV5-1
abundance: NA
j_gene: TRBJ2-6
d_gene: TRBD2
CDR3nt: TGCGCCAGCAGCCCCGGTCGGGAGGCTACCCCCGGGGCCAACGTCCTGACTTTC
CDR3aa: CASSPGREATPGANVLTF

v_gene: TRBV25-1
abundance: NA
j_gene: TRBJ2-7
d_gene: NA
CDR3nt: TGTGCCAGCAGCGAGAATTGGGGAGCGTACGAGCAGTACTTC
CDR3aa: CASSENWGAYEQYF

v_gene: TRBV9
abundance: NA
j_gene: TRBJ2-2
d_gene: NA
CDR3nt: TGTGCCAGCAGAGAGGCAGGGGGACTAGCGAACACCGGGGAGCTGTTTTTT
CDR3aa: CASREAGGLANTGELFF

v_gene: TRBV7-9
abundance: once
j_gene: TRBJ2-7
d_gene: NA
CDR3nt: TGTGCCAGCAGCCTTCTGTCGCTCGACGAGCAGTACTTC
CDR3aa: CASSLLSLDEQYF